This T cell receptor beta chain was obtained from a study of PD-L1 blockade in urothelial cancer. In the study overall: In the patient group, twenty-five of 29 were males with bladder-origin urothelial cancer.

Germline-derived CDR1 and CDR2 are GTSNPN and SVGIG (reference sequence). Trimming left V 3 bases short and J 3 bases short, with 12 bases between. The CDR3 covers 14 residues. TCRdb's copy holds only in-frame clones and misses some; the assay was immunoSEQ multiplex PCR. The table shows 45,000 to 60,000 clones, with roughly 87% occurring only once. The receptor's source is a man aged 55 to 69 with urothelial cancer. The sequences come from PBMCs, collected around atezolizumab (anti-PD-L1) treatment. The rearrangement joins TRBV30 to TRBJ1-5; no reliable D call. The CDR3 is CAWRRKRDNQPQHF. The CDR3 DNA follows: TGTGCCTGGAGACGGAAACGGGACAATCAGCCCCAGCATTTT.